This is a list of T cell receptor beta chains from one sample in a study of glioma-infiltrating T cells after dendritic cell vaccination. Only in-frame clones appear in the TCRdb table, and some are missing; sequencing was by immunoSEQ multiplex PCR. The sample contains tens of thousands of clones, about 85% of which appear only once. The source material was blood, sampled after dendritic cell vaccination. The receptors were sampled from a human donor with glioblastoma. Both conserved end residues are part of each CDR3. A D gene is named only where the DNA matches it firmly. A row's size may be missing; if present it is once, few, many or a size class.

J	size	D	V	CDR3	DNA
TRBJ2-7	NA	NA	TRBV5-5	CASSYSSYEQYF	TGTGCCAGCAGTTATAGCTCCTACGAGCAGTACTTC
TRBJ2-3	NA	NA	TRBV6-5	CASTPTVNTDTQYF	TGTGCCAGCACACCGACAGTGAACACAGATACGCAGTATTTT
TRBJ1-2	once	NA	TRBV5-6	CASSLANYGANYGYTF	TGTGCCAGCAGCTTGGCCAATTACGGAGCTAACTATGGCTACACCTTC
TRBJ2-1	NA	NA	TRBV2	CASSGQKYNEQFF	TGTGCCAGCAGTGGACAGAAATACAATGAGCAGTTCTTC
TRBJ1-5	NA	NA	TRBV6-1	CASSEYSFSNQPQHF	TGTGCCAGCAGTGAGTATTCCTTTAGCAATCAGCCCCAGCATTTT
TRBJ2-7	few	NA	TRBV27	CASSFGLEHYEQYF	TGTGCCAGCAGTTTTGGACTCGAACACTACGAGCAGTACTTC
TRBJ2-2	NA	TRBD2	TRBV7-9	CASRRETANTGELFF	TGTGCCAGCAGGCGGGAGACAGCGAACACCGGGGAGCTGTTTTTT
TRBJ2-7	NA	NA	TRBV18	CASSPSDSAYEQYF	TGTGCCAGCTCACCATCGGACAGCGCCTACGAGCAGTACTTC
TRBJ2-7	once	NA	TRBV27	CASSLSGPAYEQYF	TGTGCCAGCAGTTTAAGCGGACCCGCCTACGAGCAGTACTTC
TRBJ1-2	NA	NA	TRBV13	CASSGTGLNIYGYTF	TGTGCCAGCAGCGGTACAGGGCTAAATATCTATGGCTACACCTTC
TRBJ2-7	NA	TRBD1	TRBV6-5	CASSATGETYEQYF	TGTGCCAGCAGCGCCACAGGGGAAACCTACGAGCAGTACTTC
TRBJ1-1	NA	TRBD1	TRBV29-1	CSVGQGVGGEAFF	TGCAGCGTTGGACAGGGGGTGGGAGGTGAAGCTTTCTTT
TRBJ2-5	NA	TRBD2	TRBV5-6	CASSLGLAGGYQETQYF	TGTGCCAGCAGCTTGGGGCTAGCGGGGGGGTACCAAGAGACCCAGTACTTC
TRBJ2-2	NA	NA	TRBV6-1	CASTLIGGELFF	TGTGCCAGCACCCTGATAGGCGGTGAGCTGTTTTTT
TRBJ1-1	few	NA	TRBV7-9	CASSLVEGNTEAFF	TGTGCCAGCAGCTTAGTTGAGGGGAACACTGAAGCTTTCTTT
TRBJ2-7	NA	TRBD1	TRBV28	CASASKGQGYEQYF	TGTGCCAGCGCCTCGAAGGGACAGGGCTACGAGCAGTACTTC
TRBJ2-4	NA	NA	TRBV18	CASLGDGDIQYF	TGTGCCAGCTTAGGTGACGGAGACATTCAGTACTTC
TRBJ1-2	NA	NA	TRBV11-2	CASSLATGTYGYTF	TGTGCCAGCAGCTTAGCGACAGGTACCTATGGCTACACCTTC
TRBJ2-7	few	TRBD1	TRBV4-3	CASSLDSTGGYEQYF	TGCGCCAGCAGCCTTGACTCGACAGGGGGCTACGAGCAGTACTTC
TRBJ1-1	NA	NA	TRBV7-2	CASSTGQNTEAFF	TGTGCCAGCAGCACGGGACAGAACACTGAAGCTTTCTTT
TRBJ1-2	NA	NA	TRBV7-9	CASSPKVDYYTF	TGTGCCAGCAGCCCAAAGGTGGACTACTACACCTTC
TRBJ2-7	NA	TRBD1	TRBV6-1	CASSEATGTGGYEQYF	TGTGCCAGCAGTGAGGCCACCGGGACAGGGGGGTACGAGCAGTACTTC
TRBJ1-6	NA	TRBD1	TRBV9	CASSVARDRDNSPLHF	TGTGCCAGCAGCGTAGCTAGGGACAGGGATAATTCACCCCTCCACTTT
TRBJ2-7	many	NA	TRBV6-5	CASSRGQLSSYEQYF	TGTGCCAGCAGTAGAGGACAGTTGAGCTCCTACGAGCAGTACTTC
TRBJ1-4	once	TRBD1	TRBV7-8	CASSLEARLGGEKLFF	TGTGCCAGCAGCTTGGAGGCCCGGCTAGGGGGCGAAAAACTGTTTTTT
TRBJ1-1	NA	NA	TRBV7-6	CASSLSHASEAFF	TGTGCCAGCAGCTTATCACACGCAAGTGAAGCTTTCTTT
TRBJ1-5	few	TRBD1	TRBV4-1	CASSQEMEDRGQPQHF	TGCGCCAGCAGCCAAGAGATGGAGGACAGGGGTCAGCCCCAGCATTTT
TRBJ2-3	NA	TRBD2	TRBV6-1	CASSEERGAPDTQYF	TGTGCCAGCAGTGAAGAGCGGGGGGCCCCAGATACGCAGTATTTT
TRBJ2-2	NA	NA	TRBV19	CASSIRTENTGELFF	TGTGCCAGTAGTATTAGGACAGAGAACACCGGGGAGCTGTTTTTT
TRBJ1-1	NA	TRBD1	TRBV29-1	CSLRTGMNTEAFF	TGCAGCCTACGGACAGGGATGAACACTGAAGCTTTCTTT
TRBJ2-6	NA	NA	TRBV9	CASSVGFDSMASGANVLTF	TGTGCCAGCAGCGTAGGGTTTGACTCTATGGCCTCTGGGGCCAACGTCCTGACTTTC
TRBJ2-6	NA	NA	TRBV19	CASSIFPGHFSGANVLTF	TGTGCCAGTAGTATCTTCCCGGGACATTTTTCTGGGGCCAACGTCCTGACTTTC